Below, one T cell receptor beta chain is given with its context. All donors qualified as healthy HIV-negative adults and had experienced no recent acute infections or vaccinations. Every contributor of samples was a Caucasian grown-up residing in Nashville, Tennessee. This specimen belongs to a study of shared clonotypes between healthy human individuals. This CDR3 spans 15 amino acids. Per the germline V gene, CDR1 is SGHAT and CDR2 is FQNNGV. Trimming took 5 bases from V and 4 from J; bases not matched to a gene: 9. Assay used: immunoSEQ multiplex PCR; TCRdb lists only in-frame clones, some missing. The sample carries about 1.1 million clones, approximately 80% recorded once.

This TCR was sampled from a man younger than 35 in good health. Some clones in this sample may be carry-over from other donors' samples. Source material: memory CD4+ T cells from PBMCs. Subset of the sample: CD45RA-negative fraction. The chain links TRBV11-2 to TRBJ1-1; 8 positions match TRBD1. CDR3 in amino acids: CASSPTGGRGTEAFF. The CDR3, as DNA: TGTGCCAGCAGCCCCACAGGGGGGAGAGGCACTGAAGCTTTCTTT.